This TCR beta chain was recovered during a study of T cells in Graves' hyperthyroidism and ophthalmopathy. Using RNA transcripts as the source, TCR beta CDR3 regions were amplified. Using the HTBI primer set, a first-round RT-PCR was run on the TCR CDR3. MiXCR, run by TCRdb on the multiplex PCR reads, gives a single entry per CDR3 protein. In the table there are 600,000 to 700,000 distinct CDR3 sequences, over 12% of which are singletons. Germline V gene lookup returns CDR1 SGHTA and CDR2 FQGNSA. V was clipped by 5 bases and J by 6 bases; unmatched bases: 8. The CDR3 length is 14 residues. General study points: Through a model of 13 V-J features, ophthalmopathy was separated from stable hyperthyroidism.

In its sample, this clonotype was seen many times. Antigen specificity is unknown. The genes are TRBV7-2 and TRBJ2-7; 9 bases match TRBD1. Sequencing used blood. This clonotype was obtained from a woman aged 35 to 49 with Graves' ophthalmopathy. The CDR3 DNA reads TGTGCCAGCAGCACGCGACAGGGGGTACTCGAGCAGTACTTC. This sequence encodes CASSTRQGVLEQYF.